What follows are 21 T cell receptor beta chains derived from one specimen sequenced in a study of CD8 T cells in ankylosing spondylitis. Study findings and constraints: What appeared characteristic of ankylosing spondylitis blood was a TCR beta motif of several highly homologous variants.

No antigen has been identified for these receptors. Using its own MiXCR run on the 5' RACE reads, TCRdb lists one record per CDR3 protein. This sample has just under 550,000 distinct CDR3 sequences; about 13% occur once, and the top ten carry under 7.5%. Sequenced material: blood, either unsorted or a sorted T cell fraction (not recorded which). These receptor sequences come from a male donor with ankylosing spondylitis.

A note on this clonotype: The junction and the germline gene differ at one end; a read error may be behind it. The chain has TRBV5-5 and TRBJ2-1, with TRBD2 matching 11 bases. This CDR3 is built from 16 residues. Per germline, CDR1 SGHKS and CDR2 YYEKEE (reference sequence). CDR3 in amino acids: CASSTGGSGRVNEQLF. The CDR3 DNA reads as TGTGCCAGCAGCACCGGGGGTAGCGGGAGGGTTAATGAGCAGCTCTTC. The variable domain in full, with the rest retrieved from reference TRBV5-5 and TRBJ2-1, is DAGVTQSPTHLIKTRGQQVTLRCSPISGHKSVSWYQQVLGQGPQFIFQYYEKEERGRGNFPDRFSARQFPNYSSELNVNALLLGDSALYLCASSTGGSGRVNEQLFGPGTRLTVL.

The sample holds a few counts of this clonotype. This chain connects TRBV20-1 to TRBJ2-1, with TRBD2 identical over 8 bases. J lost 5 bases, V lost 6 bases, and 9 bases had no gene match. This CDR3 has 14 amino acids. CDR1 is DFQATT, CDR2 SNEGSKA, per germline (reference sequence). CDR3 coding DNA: TGCAGTGCACTGAGCACTAGCGGAAACAATGAGCAGTTCTTC. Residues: CSALSTSGNNEQFF.

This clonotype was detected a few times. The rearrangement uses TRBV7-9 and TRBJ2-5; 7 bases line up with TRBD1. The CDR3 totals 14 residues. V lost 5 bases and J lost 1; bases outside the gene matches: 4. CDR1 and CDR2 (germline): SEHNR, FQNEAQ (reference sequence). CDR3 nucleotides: TGTGCCAGCAGCCTGCGACAGGGCCAAGAGACCCAGTACTTC. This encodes CASSLRQGQETQYF.

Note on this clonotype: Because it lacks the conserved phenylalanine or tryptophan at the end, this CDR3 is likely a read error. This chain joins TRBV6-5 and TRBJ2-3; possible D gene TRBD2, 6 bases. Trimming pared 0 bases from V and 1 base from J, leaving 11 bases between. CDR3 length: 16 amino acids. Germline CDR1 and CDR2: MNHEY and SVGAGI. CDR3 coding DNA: TGTGCCAGCAGTTACTCGGGGGGTCGGGGCACAGATACGCAGTATCTT. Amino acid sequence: CASSYSGGRGTDTQYL.

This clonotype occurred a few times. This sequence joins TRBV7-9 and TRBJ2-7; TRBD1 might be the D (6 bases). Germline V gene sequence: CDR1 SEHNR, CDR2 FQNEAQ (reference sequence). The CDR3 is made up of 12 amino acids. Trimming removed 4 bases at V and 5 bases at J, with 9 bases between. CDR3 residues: CASSSTGNEQYF. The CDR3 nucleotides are TGTGCCAGCAGCTCCACAGGGAACGAGCAGTACTTC. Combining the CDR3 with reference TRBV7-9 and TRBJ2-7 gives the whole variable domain DTGVSQNPRHKITKRGQNVTFRCDPISEHNRLYWYRQTLGQGPEFLTYFQNEAQLEKSRLLSDRFSAERPKGSFSTLEIQRTEQGDSAMYLCASSSTGNEQYFGPGTRLTVT.

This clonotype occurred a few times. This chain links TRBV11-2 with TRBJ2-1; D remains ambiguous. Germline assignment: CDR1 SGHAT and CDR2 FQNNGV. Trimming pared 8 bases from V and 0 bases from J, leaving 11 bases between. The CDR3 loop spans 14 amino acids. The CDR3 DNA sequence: TGTGCCAGCTCCATTACGAGCTCCTACAATGAGCAGTTCTTC. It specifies CASSITSSYNEQFF.

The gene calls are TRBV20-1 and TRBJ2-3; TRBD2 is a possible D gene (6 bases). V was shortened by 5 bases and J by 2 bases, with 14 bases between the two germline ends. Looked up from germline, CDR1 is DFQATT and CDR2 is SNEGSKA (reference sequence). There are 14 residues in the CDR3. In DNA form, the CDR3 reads TGCAGTGCTCCGAAGACTAGAGTCACAGATACGCAGTATTTT. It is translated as CSAPKTRVTDTQYF.

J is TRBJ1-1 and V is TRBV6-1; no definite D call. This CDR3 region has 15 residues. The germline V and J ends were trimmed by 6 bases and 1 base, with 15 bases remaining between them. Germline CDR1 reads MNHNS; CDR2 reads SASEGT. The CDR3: CASSPNRAGNTEAFF. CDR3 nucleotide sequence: TGTGCCAGCAGCCCAAATCGTGCAGGGAACACTGAAGCTTTCTTT.

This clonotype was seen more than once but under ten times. CDR3 sequence reads: CATSDAGDNEQFF. The CDR3 DNA sequence: TGTGCCACCAGTGATGCGGGAGACAATGAGCAGTTCTTC. The V and J genes are TRBV24-1 and TRBJ2-1; 7 bases are shared with TRBD2. Germline V lookup: CDR1 KGHDR, CDR2 SFDVKD. The CDR3 length is 13 residues. V was clipped by 3 bases and J by 5 bases; unmatched bases: 0.

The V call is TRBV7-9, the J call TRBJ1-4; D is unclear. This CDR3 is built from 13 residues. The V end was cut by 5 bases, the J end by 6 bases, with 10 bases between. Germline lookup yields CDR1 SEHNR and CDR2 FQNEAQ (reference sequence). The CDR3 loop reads CASSRGPDEKLFF. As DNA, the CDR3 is TGTGCCAGCAGCCGCGGACCCGATGAAAAACTGTTTTTT. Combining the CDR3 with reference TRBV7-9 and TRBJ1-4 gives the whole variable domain DTGVSQNPRHKITKRGQNVTFRCDPISEHNRLYWYRQTLGQGPEFLTYFQNEAQLEKSRLLSDRFSAERPKGSFSTLEIQRTEQGDSAMYLCASSRGPDEKLFFGSGTQLSVL.

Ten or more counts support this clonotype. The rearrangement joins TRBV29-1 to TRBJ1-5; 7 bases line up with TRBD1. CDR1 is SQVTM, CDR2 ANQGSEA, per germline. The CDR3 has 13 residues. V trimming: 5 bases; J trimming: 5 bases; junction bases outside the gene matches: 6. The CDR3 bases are TGCAGCGTTCGACAGGGAGGGGATCAGCCCCAGCATTTT. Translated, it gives CSVRQGGDQPQHF.

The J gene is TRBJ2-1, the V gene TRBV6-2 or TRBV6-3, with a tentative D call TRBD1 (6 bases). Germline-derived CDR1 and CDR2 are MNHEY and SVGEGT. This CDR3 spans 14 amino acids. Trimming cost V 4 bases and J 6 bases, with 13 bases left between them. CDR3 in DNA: TGTGCCAGCAGTTTATATACAGGGCCCAATGAGCAGTTCTTC. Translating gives CASSLYTGPNEQFF.

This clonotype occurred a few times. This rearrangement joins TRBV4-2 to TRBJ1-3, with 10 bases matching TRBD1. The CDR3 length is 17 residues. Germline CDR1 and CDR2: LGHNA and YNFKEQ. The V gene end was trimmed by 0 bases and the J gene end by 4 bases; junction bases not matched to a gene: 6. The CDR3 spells CASSQEGTGAAGNTIYF. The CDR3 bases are TGTGCCAGCAGCCAAGAGGGGACAGGGGCAGCGGGAAACACCATATATTTT.

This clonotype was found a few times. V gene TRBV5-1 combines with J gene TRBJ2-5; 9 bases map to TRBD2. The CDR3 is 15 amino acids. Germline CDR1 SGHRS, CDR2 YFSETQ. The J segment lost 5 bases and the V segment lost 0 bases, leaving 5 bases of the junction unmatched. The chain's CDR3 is CASSLELAGSETQYF. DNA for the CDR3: TGCGCCAGCAGCTTGGAACTAGCGGGTTCCGAGACCCAGTACTTC.

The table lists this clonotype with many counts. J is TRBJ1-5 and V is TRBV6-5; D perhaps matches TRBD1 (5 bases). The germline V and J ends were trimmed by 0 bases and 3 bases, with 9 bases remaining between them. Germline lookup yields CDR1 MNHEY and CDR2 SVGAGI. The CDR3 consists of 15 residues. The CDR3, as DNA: TGTGCCAGCAGTTACTCGGGGGGGACCAATCAGCCCCAGCATTTT. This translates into CASSYSGGTNQPQHF.

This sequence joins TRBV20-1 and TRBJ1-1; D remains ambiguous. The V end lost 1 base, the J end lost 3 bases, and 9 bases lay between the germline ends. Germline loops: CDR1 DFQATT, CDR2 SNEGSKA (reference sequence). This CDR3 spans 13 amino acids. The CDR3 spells CSARGLGYTEAFF. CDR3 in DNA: TGCAGTGCTAGAGGCCTAGGGTACACTGAAGCTTTCTTT.

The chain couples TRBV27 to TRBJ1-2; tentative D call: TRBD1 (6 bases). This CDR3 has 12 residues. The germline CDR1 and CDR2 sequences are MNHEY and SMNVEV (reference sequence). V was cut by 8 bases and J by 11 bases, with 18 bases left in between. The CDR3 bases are TGTGCCAGCGGTAGGGGGACCTCCGAGTACACCTTC. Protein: CASGRGTSEYTF.

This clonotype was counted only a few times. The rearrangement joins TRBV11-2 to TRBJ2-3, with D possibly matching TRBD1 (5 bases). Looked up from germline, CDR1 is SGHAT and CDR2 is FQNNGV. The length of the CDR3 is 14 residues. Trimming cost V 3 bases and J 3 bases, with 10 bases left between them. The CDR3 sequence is CASSFFQGTDTQYF. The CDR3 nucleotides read TGTGCCAGCAGCTTCTTTCAGGGTACAGATACGCAGTATTTT. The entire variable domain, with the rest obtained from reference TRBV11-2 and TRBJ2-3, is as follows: EAGVAQSPRYKIIEKRQSVAFWCNPISGHATLYWYQQILGQGPKLLIQFQNNGVVDDSQLPKDRFSAERLKGVDSTLKIQPAKLEDSAVYLCASSFFQGTDTQYFGPGTRLTVL.

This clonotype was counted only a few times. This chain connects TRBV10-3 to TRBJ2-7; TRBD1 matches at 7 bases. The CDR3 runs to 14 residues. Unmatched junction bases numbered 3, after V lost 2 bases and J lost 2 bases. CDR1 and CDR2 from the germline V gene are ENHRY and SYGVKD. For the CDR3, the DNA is TGTGCCATCAGTGAGACGACAGGGACCTACGAGCAGTACTTC. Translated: CAISETTGTYEQYF.

The CDR3 DNA reads as TGCAGTGCGAAGGGGCGGGGCTCCTTTAGCACAGATACGCAGTATTTT. As protein: CSAKGRGSFSTDTQYF. The genes are TRBV20-1 and TRBJ2-3; weak D call: TRBD2 (6 bases). Trimming left V 6 bases short and J 0 bases short, with 19 bases between. There are 16 residues in the CDR3. Germline-derived CDR1 and CDR2 are DFQATT and SNEGSKA (reference sequence).

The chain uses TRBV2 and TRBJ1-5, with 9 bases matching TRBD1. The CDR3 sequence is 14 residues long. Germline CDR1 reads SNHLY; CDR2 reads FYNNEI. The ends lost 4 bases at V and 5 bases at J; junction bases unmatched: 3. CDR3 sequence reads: CASSGTGGYQPQHF. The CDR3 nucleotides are TGTGCCAGCAGTGGAACAGGGGGCTATCAGCCCCAGCATTTT.